Below, one T cell receptor beta chain is given with its context. Participants' own reports of clinical history determined their cohort assignment. This specimen belongs to a study of blood T cell repertoires in COVID-19. Study-level information: The United States, Italy and Spain were the sources of the acute and convalescent COVID-19 samples. PBMCs, B-cell-depleted T cells, or T cells were the source of the cDNA or gDNA that made up the material.

Germline CDR1 is MNHNY and CDR2 is SVGAGI (reference sequence). The CDR3 covers 14 residues. V shed 4 bases and J shed 4 bases, with 14 bases lying between them. Only in-frame clones appear in the TCRdb table, and some are missing; sequencing was by immunoSEQ multiplex PCR. The sample has some 340,000 clones; over 75% are singletons. The source material was PBMCs or T cells enriched from blood (not recorded which). The TCR sequence derives from a woman in her twenties or thirties who had recovered from COVID-19. V usage is TRBV6-6 and J usage is TRBJ2-7; the D is unclear. The CDR3 sequence is CASSSLYSEYEQYF. The CDR3 DNA follows: TGTGCCAGCAGTTCCCTTTACAGTGAGTACGAGCAGTACTTC.